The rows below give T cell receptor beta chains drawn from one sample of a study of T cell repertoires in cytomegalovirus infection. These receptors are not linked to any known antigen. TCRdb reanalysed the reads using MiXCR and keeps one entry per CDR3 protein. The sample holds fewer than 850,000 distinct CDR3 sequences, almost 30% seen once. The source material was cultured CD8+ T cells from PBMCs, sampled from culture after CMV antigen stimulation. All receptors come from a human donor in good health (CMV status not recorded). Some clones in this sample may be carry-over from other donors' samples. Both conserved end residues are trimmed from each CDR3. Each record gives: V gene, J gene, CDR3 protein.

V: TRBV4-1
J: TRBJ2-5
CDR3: ASSPLASSETQY

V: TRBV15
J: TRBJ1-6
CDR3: ATSRTEDNSPLH

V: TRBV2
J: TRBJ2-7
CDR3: ASSPGRTIYEQY

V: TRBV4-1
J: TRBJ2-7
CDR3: ASSWTIGQGASYEQY

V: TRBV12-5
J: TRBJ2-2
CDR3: ASGFQTGANTGELF

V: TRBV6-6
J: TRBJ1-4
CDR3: ASSPPGQGLGLLPEKLF

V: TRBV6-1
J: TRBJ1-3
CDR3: ASIRVGSSGNTIY

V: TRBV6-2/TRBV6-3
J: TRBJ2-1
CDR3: ASSYDPAGTYNEQF

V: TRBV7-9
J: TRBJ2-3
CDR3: ASLRGVSTDTQY

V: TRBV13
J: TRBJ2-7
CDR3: ASSLGQGNEQN

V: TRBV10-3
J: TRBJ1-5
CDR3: AIRGGIDQPQH

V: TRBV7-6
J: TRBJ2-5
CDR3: ASSFDRRETQY

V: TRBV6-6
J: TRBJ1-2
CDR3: ASRGRDPFYGYT

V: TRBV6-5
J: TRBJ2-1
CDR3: ASNLWTSGGPPAFNEQF

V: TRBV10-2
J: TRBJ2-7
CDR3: ASGDRGIYEQY

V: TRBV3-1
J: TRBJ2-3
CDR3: ASSHQVGVAGEDTQY

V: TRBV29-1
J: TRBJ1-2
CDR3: SVIHRDGDYGYT

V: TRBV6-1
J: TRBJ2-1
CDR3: ASSDAINSTNEQF

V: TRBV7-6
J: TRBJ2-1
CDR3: ASSLEIAGGQGEQF

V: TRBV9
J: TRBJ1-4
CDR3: ASSDGPATNEKLF

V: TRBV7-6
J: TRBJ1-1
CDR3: ASTSEGHNTEAF

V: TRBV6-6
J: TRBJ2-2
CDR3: ASSLGGTGRTGELF

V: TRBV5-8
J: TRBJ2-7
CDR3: ASSRTPLLRASSYEQY

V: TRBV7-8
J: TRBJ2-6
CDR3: ASSPTATGANVLT

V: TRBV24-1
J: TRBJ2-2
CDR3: ATSDPGHTGELF

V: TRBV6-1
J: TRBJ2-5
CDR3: ASTGRDSPSQETQY

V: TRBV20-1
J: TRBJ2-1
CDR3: SARAPPGTRQLISYNEQF

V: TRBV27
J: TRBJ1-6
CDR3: ATRGGGIRNSPLH

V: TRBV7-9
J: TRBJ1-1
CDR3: ASSPRGLPNTEAF

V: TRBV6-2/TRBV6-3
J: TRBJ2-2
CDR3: ASSYEGVTGELF

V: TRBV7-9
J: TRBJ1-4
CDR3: ASSSQGSSEKLF

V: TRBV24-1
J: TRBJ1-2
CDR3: ATSPRDTNYGYT

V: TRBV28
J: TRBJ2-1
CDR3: ASSRTLWNEQF

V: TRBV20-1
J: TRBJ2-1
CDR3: SARDQAGWSYNEQF

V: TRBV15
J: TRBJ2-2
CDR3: ATSRDKERGGELF

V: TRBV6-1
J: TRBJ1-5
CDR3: ASLTAEGVNQPQH

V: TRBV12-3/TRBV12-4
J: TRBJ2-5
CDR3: ASSLGGWQETQY

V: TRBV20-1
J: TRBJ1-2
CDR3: SAKNRRPNYGYT

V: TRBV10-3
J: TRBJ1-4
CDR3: ATSWGTGSEKLF

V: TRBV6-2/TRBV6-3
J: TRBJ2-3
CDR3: ASSLPGRPDTQY

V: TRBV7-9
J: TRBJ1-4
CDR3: ASSPAGNEKLF

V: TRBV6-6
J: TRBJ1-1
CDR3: ASSYSGGTDF

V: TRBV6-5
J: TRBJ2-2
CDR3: ASTGTALGTGELF

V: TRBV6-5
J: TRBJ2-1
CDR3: ASSDLFAGGIDEQF

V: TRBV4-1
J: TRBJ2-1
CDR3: ASSHRGDLGNEQF